This note documents a single TCR beta chain sequence. Trimming pared 9 bases from V and 2 bases from J, leaving 14 bases between. Germline V gene data show CDR1 as ENHRY and CDR2 as SYGVKD. The CDR3 has 13 residues. This entry comes from a study of T-cell memory formation after mild COVID-19. TCRdb re-derived calls from the 5' RACE reads in MiXCR, one entry per CDR3 protein. The sample yields under 700,000 distinct CDR3 sequences, around 21% seen once. The rearrangement uses TRBV10-3 and TRBJ2-7; D unclear. The sample comprised PBMCs or a T cell subset sorted from them (not recorded which). This clonotype was obtained from an adult woman who had mild COVID-19 (a few samples of this study predate the infection). Cell type and time point are not known. The CDR3 here is CAIRWEVTYEQYF. In DNA form, the CDR3 reads TGTGCCATAAGGTGGGAAGTGACCTACGAGCAGTACTTC.